This TCR beta chain was documented in a study of blood T cell repertoires in COVID-19. CDR1 is SGHTA, CDR2 FQGNSA, per germline. This CDR3 has 14 amino acids. V lost 5 bases to trimming and J lost 6 bases; unmatched junction nucleotides: 8. The data were produced by immunoSEQ multiplex PCR, yet TCRdb's version contains in-frame clones alone and is incomplete. The sample shows about 280,000 clones, around 85% of them seen only once. Material: peripheral blood. This sequence was found in a man in his forties or fifties with active or convalescent COVID-19. The chain combines TRBV7-2 with TRBJ1-2; 8 nucleotides align to TRBD1. CDR3 coding DNA: TGTGCCAGCAGCCTCGGACAGGGTTACGATGGCTACACCTTC. Amino acids: CASSLGQGYDGYTF.